The source of this T cell receptor beta chain is a study of OX40 agonist ivuxolimab in advanced cancers. The protocol was immunoSEQ multiplex PCR, while the TCRdb copy is restricted to in-frame clones and leaves out a portion. The table records about 77,000 clones, more than 70% of them present only once. The CDR3 contains 16 residues. Germline CDR1 reads SGDLS; CDR2 reads YYNGEE. V was clipped by 0 bases and J by 2 bases, with 12 bases between them. The chain uses TRBV9 and TRBJ2-1; D may be TRBD1 (5 bases). Sequences were derived from CD4+ or CD8+ T cells sorted from blood, sampled in a trial of the OX40 agonist ivuxolimab. This TCR was recovered from an adult with an advanced solid tumor such as melanoma, head and neck, liver or kidney cancer. The CDR3 sequence: CASSVGGPQPYNEQFF. The CDR3 region has the DNA TGTGCCAGCAGCGTAGGGGGCCCCCAGCCCTACAATGAGCAGTTCTTC.